These 17 T cell receptor beta chains came from one sample sequenced in a study of blood T cell repertoires in COVID-19. This table comes from immunoSEQ multiplex PCR, and its TCRdb copy is limited to in-frame clones, with some not included. The sample shows 200,000 to 300,000 clones, around 84% of them seen only once. The material sequenced was peripheral blood. These TCRs come from a woman in her seventies with active or convalescent COVID-19.

The CDR3 loop reads CASSQDSPLNYGYTF. As DNA, the CDR3 is TGCGCCAGCAGCCAGGACAGTCCGCTCAACTATGGCTACACCTTC. The chain has TRBV4-1 and TRBJ1-2, with D possibly matching TRBD1 (6 bases). Between the trimmed V and J ends, which lost 3 bases and 2 bases, there was a span of 13 bases. Germline V CDR1 and CDR2: MGHRA, YSYEKL. This CDR3 has 15 amino acids.

This rearrangement joins TRBV24-1 to TRBJ1-5; perhaps TRBD1 as D (6 bases). Per the germline V gene, CDR1 is KGHDR and CDR2 is SFDVKD. The CDR3 runs 16 residues. Trimming took off 0 bases at V and 5 bases at J, with 13 bases between the two ends. This CDR3 is CATSDLRRGAYQPQHF. CDR3 bases: TGTGCCACCAGTGATTTGCGCAGGGGAGCGTATCAGCCCCAGCATTTT.

Here the CDR3 reads CATSRGTTSYEQYF. The CDR3 nucleotides read TGTGCCACCAGCCGGGGGACTACCTCCTACGAGCAGTACTTC. The V gene is TRBV15, the J gene TRBJ2-7; 7 bases align to TRBD2. The ends lost 5 bases at V and 0 bases at J; junction bases unmatched: 4. Germline V lookup: CDR1 LNHNV, CDR2 YYDKDF (reference sequence). The CDR3 consists of 14 residues. Complete variable domain (other parts from reference TRBV15 and TRBJ2-7): DAMVIQNPRYQVTQFGKPVTLSCSQTLNHNVMYWYQQKSSQAPKLLFHYYDKDFNNEADTPDNFQSRRPNTSFCFLDIRSPGLGDTAMYLCATSRGTTSYEQYFGPGTRLTVT.

The genes are TRBV6-6 and TRBJ1-2; 7 bases agree with TRBD1. With 6 bases clipped from V and 5 bases from J, the junction kept 15 bases outside the gene matches. The CDR3 has 16 amino acids. Germline V gene lookup returns CDR1 MNHNY and CDR2 SVGAGI (reference sequence). The CDR3 region has the DNA TGTGCCAGCAGCACCGGTGGGCAGGGGGTATATTATGGCTACACCTTC. It codes for CASSTGGQGVYYGYTF.

This CDR3 reads CASSLDLSSYNSPLHF. The CDR3 DNA sequence: TGCGCCAGCAGCCTTGATCTGAGCTCCTATAATTCACCCCTCCACTTT. The chain carries TRBV5-1 and TRBJ1-6; D ambiguous. From germline, CDR1 is SGHRS and CDR2 YFSETQ. The CDR3 totals 16 residues. V lost 4 bases and J 0 bases, leaving 11 bases between the germline ends.

This clone occurred a few times. The rearrangement uses TRBV7-6 and TRBJ1-2, with D possibly TRBD1 on 6 matching bases. The V and J ends lost 2 bases and 6 bases respectively, with 13 bases between them. The length of the CDR3 is 14 residues. Germline V gene data show CDR1 as SGHVS and CDR2 as FNYEAQ. CDR3 in DNA: TGTGCCAGCAGCTTATCGGGGGGCGCGGATGGCTACACCTTC. Translation: CASSLSGGADGYTF.

V and J are TRBV6-1 and TRBJ1-6, with a possible D match to TRBD1 (5 bases). The V gene's germline CDR1 is MNHNS and CDR2 SASEGT. CDR3 length equals 16 residues. Between the trimmed V and J ends, which lost 4 bases and 7 bases, there was a span of 17 bases. Written as DNA, the CDR3 is TGTGCCAGCAGTGTGACCATGACAGCGACCAATTCACCCCTCCACTTT. Amino acid sequence: CASSVTMTATNSPLHF.

The CDR3 sequence: CASSLRTSGGAGTYEQYF. CDR3 DNA sequence: TGCGCCAGCAGCCTGAGGACTAGCGGGGGGGCCGGAACCTACGAGCAGTACTTC. The rearrangement joins TRBV5-1 to TRBJ2-7; 15 bases are a match to TRBD2. Germline V CDR1 and CDR2: SGHRS, YFSETQ. The CDR3 runs 18 residues. Losses at the gene ends were 4 bases for V and 2 bases for J; bases not matched to a gene: 10.

The V and J genes are TRBV19 and TRBJ2-7; 10 positions match TRBD1. This CDR3 spans 15 amino acids. V lost 3 bases to trimming and J lost 5 bases; unmatched junction nucleotides: 7. Germline V gene sequence: CDR1 LNHDA, CDR2 SQIVND (reference sequence). As DNA, the CDR3 is TGTGCCAGTAGTATCCGGGACAGGGGTCAGGACGAGCAGTACTTC. It specifies CASSIRDRGQDEQYF.

The chain couples TRBV4-1 to TRBJ1-2, with D possibly being TRBD1 (5 bases). The CDR3 is 13 amino acids. Trimming took 3 bases from V and 5 from J, leaving 10 bases between them. Germline V lookup: CDR1 MGHRA, CDR2 YSYEKL. CDR3 region: CASSQEGLYGYTF. In DNA form, the CDR3 reads TGCGCCAGCAGCCAGGAGGGGCTGTATGGCTACACCTTC.

This clone appeared a few times. The V gene is TRBV5-1, the J gene TRBJ2-7; 8 bases match TRBD1. The germline V gene encodes CDR1 SGHRS and CDR2 YFSETQ. V shed 6 bases, J shed 2 bases, and the junction held 7 bases outside the gene matches. The CDR3 covers 14 residues. The CDR3 DNA follows: TGCGCCAGCACCCTCGGGGGACAGGCCTACGAGCAGTACTTC. Its protein is CASTLGGQAYEQYF. The whole variable domain, filled in from reference TRBV5-1 and TRBJ2-7, reads KAGVTQTPRYLIKTRGQQVTLSCSPISGHRSVSWYQQTPGQGLQFLFEYFSETQRNKGNFPGRFSGRQFSNSRSEMNVSTLELGDSALYLCASTLGGQAYEQYFGPGTRLTVT.

This chain uses TRBV5-8 with TRBJ1-5, with D unclear. The CDR3 is made up of 12 amino acids. CDR1 is SGHTS, CDR2 YDEGEE, per germline. Trimming took off 7 bases at V and 9 bases at J, with 14 bases between the two ends. Here the CDR3 DNA reads TGTGCCAGCGATGCAGGATTGGCGCCCCAGCATTTT. This sequence encodes CASDAGLAPQHF.

The V call is TRBV10-3, the J call TRBJ2-7, with TRBD1 matching over 7 bases. Per the germline V gene, CDR1 is ENHRY and CDR2 is SYGVKD. CDR3 length: 14 residues. J gave up 5 bases and V 6 bases, and 10 bases lay outside the gene matches. The CDR3 is CAISERGLGDEQYF. CDR3 sequence (DNA): TGTGCCATCAGCGAAAGGGGGCTCGGGGACGAGCAGTACTTC.

This clone was picked up one time. This chain uses TRBV9 with TRBJ2-7; maybe TRBD2 (7 bases). V was shortened by 0 bases and J by 2 bases, with 9 bases between the two germline ends. This CDR3 comprises 14 residues. The germline V gene has CDR1 SGDLS and CDR2 YYNGEE. CDR3 protein: CASSVVGGPYEQYF. CDR3 DNA: TGTGCCAGCAGCGTAGTCGGGGGGCCCTACGAGCAGTACTTC.

This sequence joins TRBV14 and TRBJ2-6; D unresolved. The CDR3 totals 17 residues. Germline V CDR1 and CDR2: SGHDN, FVKESK. Between the trimmed V and J ends, which lost 1 base and 0 bases, there was a span of 10 bases. CDR3 in amino acids: CASSQGGRSSGANVLTF. CDR3 nucleotide sequence: TGTGCCAGCAGCCAAGGCGGCCGTAGCTCTGGGGCCAACGTCCTGACTTTC.

This chain uses TRBV9 with TRBJ2-2; D might be TRBD2 (5 bases). CDR3 length: 15 amino acids. The ends were cut back, 2 bases at V and 4 bases at J, with 12 bases in the middle. Germline values: CDR1 SGDLS, CDR2 YYNGEE. The CDR3 DNA is TGTGCCAGCAGCGTTTCAGGAGGCTTCACCGGGGAGCTGTTTTTT. Translation gives CASSVSGGFTGELFF.

The J gene is TRBJ2-5, the V gene TRBV11-2, with 7 bases lining up with TRBD1. This CDR3 has 15 residues. Germline V gene sequence: CDR1 SGHAT, CDR2 FQNNGV. The J segment lost 2 bases and the V segment lost 1 base, leaving 4 bases of the junction unmatched. The CDR3 loop is CASSLGGQIQETQYF. In nucleotides, the CDR3 is TGTGCCAGCAGCTTAGGGGGACAGATACAAGAGACCCAGTACTTC.